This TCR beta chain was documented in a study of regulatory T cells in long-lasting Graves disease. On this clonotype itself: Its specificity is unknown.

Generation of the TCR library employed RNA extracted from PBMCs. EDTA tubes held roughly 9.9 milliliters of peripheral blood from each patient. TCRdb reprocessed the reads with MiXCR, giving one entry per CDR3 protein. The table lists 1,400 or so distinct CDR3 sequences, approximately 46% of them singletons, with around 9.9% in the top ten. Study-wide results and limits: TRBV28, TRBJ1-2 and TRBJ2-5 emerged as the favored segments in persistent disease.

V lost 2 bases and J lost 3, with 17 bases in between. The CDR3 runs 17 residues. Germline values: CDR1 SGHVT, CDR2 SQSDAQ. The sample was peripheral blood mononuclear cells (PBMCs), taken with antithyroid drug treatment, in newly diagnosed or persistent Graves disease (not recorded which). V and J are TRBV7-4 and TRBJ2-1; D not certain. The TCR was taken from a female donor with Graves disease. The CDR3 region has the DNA TGTGCCAGCAGCTTAAGATGGGTTCTCAGTGGCTACAATGAGCAGTTCTTC. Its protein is CASSLRWVLSGYNEQFF.